This TCR beta chain was profiled in a study of CD8+CD57+ T cells in acquired aplastic anemia. About the study: Average DNA yield from sorted CD4+ and CD8+ cells was around 3.2 ug. Study-level results: Overlap between patients and controls comprised about 28 CD8+ CDR3 sequences. No significant patient-versus-control difference appeared in CD8+ Simpson's diversity.

A remark on this clonotype: Its antigen is undetermined.

Trimming at V came to 4 bases and at J to 0 bases, leaving 5 bases not matched to a gene. The CDR3 is made up of 16 amino acids. Germline V CDR1 and CDR2: SGHRS, YFSETQ. Those patients picked for sequencing had displayed CD8+CD57+ cell expansion on flow cytometry. Blood sampling was performed on the patients, and none of them had received therapy by then. TCR beta VDJ and CDR3 profiles were obtained from a genomic DNA template. TCRdb passed the reads through MiXCR, listing each CDR3 protein once. The sample has roughly 200,000 distinct CDR3 sequences, 63% seen once. V gene TRBV5-1 combines with J gene TRBJ2-3; 10 positions match TRBD2. The sequence derives from a human donor with aplastic anemia. What was sequenced was sorted CD4+, CD8+, or CD8+CD57+ T cells (not recorded which) from PBMCs. Here the CDR3 reads CASSLLAGVSTDTQYF. The CDR3 DNA reads as TGCGCCAGCAGCCTTCTAGCGGGGGTAAGCACAGATACGCAGTATTTT.